This T cell receptor (beta chain) was captured by sequencing in a study of early T cells in non-severe SARS-CoV-2 infection. For the study at large: Unpaired chains resulted from sequencing bulk RNA of unsorted whole blood.

TCRdb redid the calling of the 5' RACE reads with MiXCR, one entry per CDR3 protein. The table lists around 44,000 distinct CDR3 sequences, around 10% of them singletons. The CDR3 is made up of 21 amino acids. V was pared by 4 bases and J by 3 bases, with 19 bases of the junction left unmatched. From germline, CDR1 is SGHTA and CDR2 FQGNSA. The chain has TRBV7-2 and TRBJ2-2, with 11 bases lining up with TRBD2. Sequenced: whole blood. The sequence was collected from an adult who was a healthcare worker with PCR-confirmed SARS-CoV-2 infection or an uninfected control (not recorded which). Written as DNA, the CDR3 is TGTGCCAGCAGCTGGATTTGGGGGGCTAGCGGGAGGAAGTTGGACACCGGGGAGCTGTTTTTT. Its translation: CASSWIWGASGRKLDTGELFF.